This T cell receptor beta chain was sequenced in a study of blood T cell repertoires in COVID-19. The overall study: PBMCs, B-cell-depleted T cells, or T cells were the source of the cDNA or gDNA that made up the material.

Source study methods: Cell counts per sample came from amplifying reference gene primers. Sequencing used immunoSEQ multiplex PCR; TCRdb keeps in-frame clones, though not all of them. V and J calls and clone size are as listed in that table; D and trimming were resolved from the DNA. This sample has roughly 250,000 clones, with 75% to 90% found just once. Individuals aged about 18 to 100 years were recruited from approximately 22 US areas. Germline CDR1 and CDR2: LNHDA and SQIVND (reference sequence). CDR3 size: 13 residues. Trimming took 6 bases from V and 13 from J, leaving 19 bases between them. This chain uses TRBV19 with TRBJ2-1; D is possibly TRBD1 (6 bases). The source is a middle-aged woman with acute COVID-19. Sequencing was performed on PBMCs or T cells enriched from blood (not recorded which). The CDR3 is CASRRTGTPLQFF. The CDR3 DNA sequence: TGTGCCAGTAGACGAACAGGGACCCCTCTTCAGTTCTTC.